Below, 9 T cell receptor beta chains from the same sample are listed, as sequenced in a study of blood T cells in healthy people across ages (dated by TCRdb to about 2015). The library was generated by 5' RACE. Sequencer: Illumina HiSeq 2500. The second PCR ran for roughly 7 to 12 cycles and used a J-beta primer mix along with a sample-barcoded 5' primer. TCRdb passed the public sequencing reads through fastp at Q25 and MiXCR, retaining productive beta sequences. All rows with the same CDR3 protein become a single entry with the most common DNA and genes. For this sample the table gives about 1.7 million distinct CDR3 sequences, of which 28% were detected only once. Less than 9.5% of the sample is taken by the ten largest. The sequencing sample was made of blood. The receptor source for this set is a young woman in good health.

This clonotype was detected ten times or more. The chain carries TRBV12-3 or TRBV12-4 and TRBJ1-4; possibly TRBD1 for D (6 bases). The germline V and J ends were trimmed by 9 bases and 8 bases, with 19 bases remaining between them. The CDR3 length is 14 residues. The CDR3 DNA reads as TGTGCCAGTGTAGGGGCAGGGGTTGGCGAAAAACTGTTTTTT. Residues: CASVGAGVGEKLFF.

This clonotype was observed a few times. The chain links TRBV20-1 to TRBJ2-1, with 8 nucleotides matching TRBD1. CDR3 length: 14 residues. Germline CDR1 DFQATT, CDR2 SNEGSKA (reference sequence). J was trimmed by 6 bases and V by 6 bases; bases with no gene match: 10. CDR3 sequence (DNA): TGCAGTGCAAGGGACAGGAGAGGGCTCAATGAGCAGTTCTTC. It codes for CSARDRRGLNEQFF.

The chain uses TRBV7-9 and TRBJ1-1; D call uncertain. This CDR3 is 12 amino acids long. The germline V gene encodes CDR1 SEHNR and CDR2 FQNEAQ (reference sequence). V lost 5 bases to trimming and J lost 6 bases, with 10 bases between them. CDR3 in DNA: TGTGCCAGCAGCCAGAAAGCCGCTGAAGCTTTCTTT. Protein product: CASSQKAAEAFF.

The chain employs TRBV29-1 and TRBJ2-1, with 10 bases matching TRBD2. This CDR3 is 12 amino acids long. Trimming at V came to 7 bases and at J to 13 bases, leaving 10 bases not matched to a gene. Germline loops: CDR1 SQVTM, CDR2 ANQGSEA. CDR3 sequence (DNA): TGCAGCGACCGGACTAGCGGAGGGGGCCAGTTCTTC. As protein: CSDRTSGGGQFF.

This clonotype has more than one count but fewer than ten. The rearrangement uses TRBV29-1 and TRBJ2-5; the match to TRBD1 covers 9 bases. The CDR3 consists of 15 residues. Germline assignment: CDR1 SQVTM and CDR2 ANQGSEA. Trimming removed 3 bases from V and 5 bases from J; junction bases left unmatched: 10. DNA for the CDR3: TGCAGCGTTGACTCGACAGGGGGATCTGGGGAGACCCAGTACTTC. As protein: CSVDSTGGSGETQYF.

A remark on this clonotype: Possible read error: a much larger clone is one base away. V is TRBV15 and J is TRBJ1-6; D gene ambiguous. Trimming took 3 bases from V and 9 from J, leaving 12 bases between them. Germline V gene sequence: CDR1 LNHNV, CDR2 YYDKDF (reference sequence). This CDR3 is built from 14 residues. The CDR3 here is CATSSQVDSSPLHF. As DNA, the CDR3 is TGTGCCACCAGCAGTCAGGTCGATAGTTCACCCCTCCACTTT.

This clonotype was counted at least ten times. The V call is TRBV6-5, the J call TRBJ2-1; either TRBD1 or TRBD2 may supply D (5 bases each). The V end was cut by 2 bases, the J end by 4 bases, with 9 bases between. Per the germline V gene, CDR1 is MNHEY and CDR2 is SVGAGI. The CDR3 extends over 14 amino acids. CDR3 amino acids: CASSYGTAYNEQFF. The CDR3 DNA reads as TGTGCCAGCAGTTACGGGACGGCGTACAATGAGCAGTTCTTC.

This clonotype has a count of ten or more. The rearrangement uses TRBV7-9 and TRBJ1-4; D perhaps matches TRBD1 (5 bases). V lost 3 bases and J lost 4, with 12 bases in between. This CDR3 is built from 15 residues. Germline CDR1 reads SEHNR; CDR2 reads FQNEAQ (reference sequence). The CDR3 bases are TGTGCCAGCAGCTTCTCCGGGACGAGTAATGAAAAACTGTTTTTT. Translated: CASSFSGTSNEKLFF.

The chain has TRBV5-1 and TRBJ1-2, with a tentative D call TRBD1 (5 bases). The CDR3 contains 13 residues. The V end lost 2 bases, the J end lost 3 bases, and 8 bases lay between the germline ends. The germline V gene has CDR1 SGHRS and CDR2 YFSETQ. CDR3 nucleotide sequence: TGCGCCAGCAGCTTCGACAGTGACTATGGCTACACCTTC. Translated, it gives CASSFDSDYGYTF.